This entry concerns a single T cell receptor beta chain. Its antigen is currently not known. It has no much larger one-base neighbor in the sample; base qualities were not kept. The data stem from a study of Ad26.COV2.S vaccination and SARS-CoV-2 variants (TCRdb year 2021). Turning to the overall study: Vaccine-arm donors were drawn from COV1001, a multicentre, randomized, double-blind, placebo-controlled phase I-IIa trial of Ad26.COV2.S in healthy adults. Ad26.COV2.S was given intramuscularly at 5x10^10 or 1x10^11 viral particles, as a single shot or as two shots 56 days apart. The specificity and breadth of SARS-CoV-2-reactive T cell receptors after Ad26.COV2.S vaccination were assessed by TCRbeta repertoire sequencing. The TCR-sequenced set comprised around 32 samples: some 20 Ad26.COV2.S vaccine recipients, 5 placebo recipients and 8 SARS-CoV-2 convalescent individuals. Trial participants were randomized into five groups of five, in which low-dose or high-dose Ad26.COV2.S was given once or twice, or placebo was given on both occasions. Investigators did not know the trial group allocation while performing experiments and assessing outcomes. The study at large found these results: Compared with placebo recipients, Ad26.COV2.S recipients showed higher spike-specific TCR breadth (P = 0.0014). It was noted by the authors that total T cell responses may have been underestimated by the TCR breadth and depth analyses. After vaccination, substantial breadth of spike-specific CD8+ and CD4+ T cell responses was reported. The study lacked the statistical power to compare responses across vaccine doses or regimens. Comparable non-spike TCR breadth was observed between vaccine and placebo recipients, consistent with only spike being contained in the vaccine.

The immunoSEQ Assay was the method used to sequence TCRbeta CDR3 regions. After extraction, genomic DNA underwent amplification by bias-controlled multiplex PCR, followed by high-throughput sequencing. Per the original workflow: To quantify the absolute abundance of each unique TCRbeta CDR3 region, sequences were collapsed and filtered. Usable DNA was measured by amplifying reference genes present in all nucleated cells, and TCRbeta template counts were normalized to that usable DNA to estimate T cell fraction. Repertoire TCRs were annotated as SARS-CoV-2-specific when V gene, CDR3 amino acid sequence and J gene were exactly matched to a known reactive TCR set. The reference SARS-CoV-2 TCR set was derived from MIRA and filtered for enrichment in COVID-19-positive ImmuneCODE repertoires, a step that removed public or cross-reactive TCRs. Using the MIRA antigens, annotated TCRs were further analysed by specific ORF or by position within an ORF. Breadth was defined as the number of annotated unique rearrangements divided by the total number of unique productive rearrangements, and depth was defined as the summed frequency of the annotated unique rearrangements. Two-sided Wilcoxon rank-sum tests were used to compare TCR breadth between groups. Imported from immuneACCESS, the table was reduced by TCRdb to in-frame sequences with V and J called. These copies leave out some clones; in studies compared against another copy, an unresolved V gene accounts for under half, and the cause of the remainder is not known. V and J calls and clone size are those listed in that table; D and trimming were worked out from the DNA. This sample gives about 680,000 clones in total; about 89% of them show up just once. About 1.5% of the sample rests with the top ten.

V loses 11 bases of germline sequence and J loses 6 bases, and the interval between the two ends is 17 bases. The CDR3 contains 13 residues, cysteine and phenylalanine counted. CDR3 DNA is the only sequence kept; it has 39 bases, read in frame from the first base. From the germline V gene, CDR1 is ENHRY and CDR2 is SYGVKD. Read against the paper, the sample's treatment or condition label means: roughly 19 received Ad26.COV2.S at low or high dose, single or two shots; roughly five received placebo; per-sample allocation not given. Repertoires of vaccine and placebo recipients were sequenced from samples taken on day 63 after the first injection. Cohort 1b enrolled some 25 adults aged 18-55 years at a single site in Boston, USA, between 29 July and 7 August 2020. Ad26.COV2.S was a replication-incompetent adenovirus type 26 vector that expressed a prefusion-stabilized SARS-CoV-2 spike protein derived from the original Wuhan strain.

Sequenced material: peripheral blood, taken in a trial of Ad26.COV2.S vaccine versus placebo. The source is a person between 18 and 65 years old who received the Ad26.COV2.S COVID-19 vaccine or a placebo. The chain joins TRBV10-3 to TRBJ1-5; TRBD1 is a possible D gene, resting on 5 matching bases. For the CDR3, the sequence is CASRAGIVQPQHF. The DNA reads TGTGCCTCCAGGGCAGGGATCGTTCAGCCCCAGCATTTT.